This T cell receptor (beta chain) was profiled in a study of blood T cells in healthy people across ages. The study's findings and limits: Estimated diversity that came from one million T cells was considered an underestimate. Observed TCR beta diversity showed a strong correlation with the percentage of naive T cells as measured by flow cytometry.

Individuals who donated were healthy Caucasians from Russia aged roughly 6 to 100. Researchers isolated at least 7 million PBMCs per sample. A sample-barcoded 5' primer and a J-beta primer mix were used in a second PCR of roughly 7 to 11 cycles. TCRdb independently ran MiXCR on the 5' RACE reads; one entry per CDR3 protein. The table includes over 600,000 distinct CDR3 sequences, about 46% detected once. To note about this clonotype: Its specificity is not known.

The germline V gene has CDR1 KGHSH and CDR2 LQKENI. V gave up 1 base and J gave up 3 bases, with 7 bases separating them. The CDR3 is 13 amino acids. The gene calls are TRBV18 and TRBJ2-7; a possible D gene is TRBD1 (6 bases). This sequence was found in an older man in good health. Sequenced input: blood. The CDR3 spells CASSPQGDYEQYF. The CDR3, as DNA: TGTGCCAGCTCACCACAGGGGGACTACGAGCAGTACTTC.